This T cell receptor beta chain was found in a study of blood T cell repertoires in COVID-19. The germline V gene has CDR1 SGHRS and CDR2 YFSETQ. V was pared by 0 bases and J by 4 bases, with 3 bases of the junction left unmatched. This CDR3 contains 15 residues. Study processing details: How many nucleated cells were present was estimated from reference gene primer amplification. Assay used: immunoSEQ multiplex PCR; TCRdb lists only in-frame clones, some missing. The DNA gave D and trimming, while V, J and clone size come from that table. The sample carries over 40,000 clones, approximately 84% recorded once.

The sequenced sample consisted of peripheral blood. The chain employs TRBV5-1 and TRBJ1-5, with 8 positions matching TRBD1. The clonotype comes from a human donor in a cohort sampled during active COVID-19. Here the CDR3 reads CASSLGQGSNQPQHF. The CDR3, as DNA: TGCGCCAGCAGCTTGGGACAGGGGTCGAATCAGCCCCAGCATTTT.